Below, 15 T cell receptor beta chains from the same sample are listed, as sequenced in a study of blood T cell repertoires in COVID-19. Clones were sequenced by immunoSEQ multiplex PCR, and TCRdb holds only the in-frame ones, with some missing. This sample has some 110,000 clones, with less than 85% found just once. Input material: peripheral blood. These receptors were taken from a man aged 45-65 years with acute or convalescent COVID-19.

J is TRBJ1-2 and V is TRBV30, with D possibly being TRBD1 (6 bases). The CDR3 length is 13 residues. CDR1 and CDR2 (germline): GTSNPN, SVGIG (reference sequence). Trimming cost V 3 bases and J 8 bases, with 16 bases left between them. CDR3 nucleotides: TGTGCCTGGAGCGACGGGGGGCGCGGCGGCTACACCTTC. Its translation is CAWSDGGRGGYTF.

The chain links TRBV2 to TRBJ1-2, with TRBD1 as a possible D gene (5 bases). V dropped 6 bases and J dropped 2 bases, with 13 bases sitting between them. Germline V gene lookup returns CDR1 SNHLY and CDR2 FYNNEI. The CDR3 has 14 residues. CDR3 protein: CASSPGGTNYGYTF. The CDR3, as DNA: TGTGCCAGCAGCCCTGGGGGGACCAACTATGGCTACACCTTC.

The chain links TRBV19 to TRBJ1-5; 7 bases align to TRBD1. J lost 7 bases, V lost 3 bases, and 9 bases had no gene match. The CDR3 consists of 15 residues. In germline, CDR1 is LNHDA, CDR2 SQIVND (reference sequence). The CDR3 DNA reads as TGTGCCAGTAGTATCGGACAGGTTGGGTACCAGCCCCAGCATTTT. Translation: CASSIGQVGYQPQHF.

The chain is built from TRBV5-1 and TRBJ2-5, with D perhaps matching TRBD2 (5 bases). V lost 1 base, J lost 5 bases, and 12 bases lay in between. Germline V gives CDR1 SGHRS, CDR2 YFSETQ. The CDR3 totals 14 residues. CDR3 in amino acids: CASSLQAVGETQYF. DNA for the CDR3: TGCGCCAGCAGCTTGCAAGCGGTGGGTGAGACCCAGTACTTC.

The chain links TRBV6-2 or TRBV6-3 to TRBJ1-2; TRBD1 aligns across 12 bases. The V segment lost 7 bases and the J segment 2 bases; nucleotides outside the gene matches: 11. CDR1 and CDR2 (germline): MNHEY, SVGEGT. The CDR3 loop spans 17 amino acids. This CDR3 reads CASTPRRDRGPNYGYTF. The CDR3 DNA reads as TGTGCCAGCACCCCGCGCCGGGACAGGGGGCCGAACTATGGCTACACCTTC.

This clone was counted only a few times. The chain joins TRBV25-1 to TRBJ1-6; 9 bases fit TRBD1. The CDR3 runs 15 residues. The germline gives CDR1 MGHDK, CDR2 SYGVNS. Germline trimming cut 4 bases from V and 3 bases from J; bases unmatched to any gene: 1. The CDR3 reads CASSGGQGYNSPLHF. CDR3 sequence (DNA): TGTGCCAGCAGTGGGGGACAGGGCTATAATTCACCCCTCCACTTT.

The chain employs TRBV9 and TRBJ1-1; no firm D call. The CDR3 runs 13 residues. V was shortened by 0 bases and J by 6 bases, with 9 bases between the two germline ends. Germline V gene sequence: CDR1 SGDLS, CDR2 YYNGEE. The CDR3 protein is CASSVEAGAEAFF. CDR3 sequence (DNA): TGTGCCAGCAGCGTAGAAGCGGGCGCTGAAGCTTTCTTT.

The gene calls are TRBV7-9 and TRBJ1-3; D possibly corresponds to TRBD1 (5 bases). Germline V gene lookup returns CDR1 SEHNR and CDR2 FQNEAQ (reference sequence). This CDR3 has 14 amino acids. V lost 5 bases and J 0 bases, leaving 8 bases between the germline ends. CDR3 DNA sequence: TGTGCCAGCAGCCGGACATTCTCTGGAAACACCATATATTTT. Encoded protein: CASSRTFSGNTIYF.

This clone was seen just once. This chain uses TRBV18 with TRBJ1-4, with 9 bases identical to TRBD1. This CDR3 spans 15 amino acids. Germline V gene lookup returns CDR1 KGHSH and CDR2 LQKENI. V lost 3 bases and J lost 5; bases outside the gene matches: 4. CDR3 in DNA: TGTGCCAGCTCACCTTCGGGGACAGGGAATGAAAAACTGTTTTTT. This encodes CASSPSGTGNEKLFF.

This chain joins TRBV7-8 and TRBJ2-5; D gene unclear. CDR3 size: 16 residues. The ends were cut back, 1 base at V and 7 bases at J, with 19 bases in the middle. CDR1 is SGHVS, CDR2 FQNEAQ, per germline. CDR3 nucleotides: TGTGCCAGCAGCTTAGAGGTGGCAGGTCCCCCCTGGACCCAGTACTTC. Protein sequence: CASSLEVAGPPWTQYF.

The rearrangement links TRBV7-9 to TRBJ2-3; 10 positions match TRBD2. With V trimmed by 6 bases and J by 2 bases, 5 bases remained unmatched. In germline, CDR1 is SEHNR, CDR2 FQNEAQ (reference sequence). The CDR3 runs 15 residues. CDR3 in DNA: TGTGCCAGCAGTAGCGGGGGGCGGTTCACAGATACGCAGTATTTT. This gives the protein CASSSGGRFTDTQYF.

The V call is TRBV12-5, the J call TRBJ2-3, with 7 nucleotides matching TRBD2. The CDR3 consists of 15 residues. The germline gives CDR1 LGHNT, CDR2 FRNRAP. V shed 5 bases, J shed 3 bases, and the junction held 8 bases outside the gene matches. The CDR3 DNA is TGTGCTAGTGGTCCCGGGGGGAGTTCAACAGATACGCAGTATTTT. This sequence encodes CASGPGGSSTDTQYF.

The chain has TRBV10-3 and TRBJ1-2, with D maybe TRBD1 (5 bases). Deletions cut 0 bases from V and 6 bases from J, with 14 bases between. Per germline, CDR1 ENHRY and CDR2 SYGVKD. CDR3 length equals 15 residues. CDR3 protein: CAISESRQGGDGYTF. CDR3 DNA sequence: TGTGCCATCAGTGAGTCCAGGCAGGGAGGAGATGGCTACACCTTC.

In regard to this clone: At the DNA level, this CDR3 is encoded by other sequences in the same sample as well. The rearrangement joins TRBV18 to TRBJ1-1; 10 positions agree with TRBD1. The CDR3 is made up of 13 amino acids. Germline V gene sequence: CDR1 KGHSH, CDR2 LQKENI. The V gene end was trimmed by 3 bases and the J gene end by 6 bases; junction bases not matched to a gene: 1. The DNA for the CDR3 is TGTGCCAGCTCACCCGGACAGGGGGCTGAAGCTTTCTTT. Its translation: CASSPGQGAEAFF.

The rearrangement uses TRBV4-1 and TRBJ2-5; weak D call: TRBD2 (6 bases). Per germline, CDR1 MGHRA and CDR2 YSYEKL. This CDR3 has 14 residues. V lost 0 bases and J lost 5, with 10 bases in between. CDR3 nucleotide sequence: TGCGCCAGCAGCCAAGATCGGGGGTCGGAGACCCAGTACTTC. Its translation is CASSQDRGSETQYF.